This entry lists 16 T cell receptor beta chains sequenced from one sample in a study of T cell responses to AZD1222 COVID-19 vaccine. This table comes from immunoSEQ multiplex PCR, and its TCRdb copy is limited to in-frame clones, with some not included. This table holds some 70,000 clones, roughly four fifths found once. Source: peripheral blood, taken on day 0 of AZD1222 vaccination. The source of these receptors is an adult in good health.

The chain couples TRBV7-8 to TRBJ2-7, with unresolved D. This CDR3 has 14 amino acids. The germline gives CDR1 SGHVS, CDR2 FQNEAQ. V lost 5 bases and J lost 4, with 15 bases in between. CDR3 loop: CASSPDKGGYEQYF. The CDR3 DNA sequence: TGTGCCAGCAGCCCGGATAAGGGCGGTTACGAGCAGTACTTC.

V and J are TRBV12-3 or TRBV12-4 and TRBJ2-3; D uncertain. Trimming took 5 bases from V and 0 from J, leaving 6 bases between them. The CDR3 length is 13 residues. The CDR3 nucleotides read TGTGCCAGCAGTCCCTATAGCACAGATACGCAGTATTTT. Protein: CASSPYSTDTQYF.

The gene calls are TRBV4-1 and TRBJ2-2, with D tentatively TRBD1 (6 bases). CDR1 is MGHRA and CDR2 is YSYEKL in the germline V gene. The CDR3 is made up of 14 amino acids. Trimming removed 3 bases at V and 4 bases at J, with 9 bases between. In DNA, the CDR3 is TGCGCCAGCAGCCACCCACAGGGCACCGGGGAGCTGTTTTTT. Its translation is CASSHPQGTGELFF.

The CDR3 is CASSSARGQPQHF. The DNA of the CDR3 is TGTGCCAGCAGCTCAGCAAGAGGTCAGCCCCAGCATTTT. J is TRBJ1-5 and V is TRBV7-9; D is unresolved. Trimming removed 4 bases from V and 6 bases from J, with 10 bases in between. This CDR3 contains 13 residues. Germline V gene data show CDR1 as SEHNR and CDR2 as FQNEAQ (reference sequence).

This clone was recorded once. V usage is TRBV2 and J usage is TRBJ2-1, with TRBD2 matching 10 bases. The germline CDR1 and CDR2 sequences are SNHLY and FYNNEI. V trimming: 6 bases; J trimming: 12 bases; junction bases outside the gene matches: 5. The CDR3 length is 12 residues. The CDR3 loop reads CASRSRTSGQFF. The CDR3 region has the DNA TGTGCCAGCAGAAGCCGGACTAGCGGGCAGTTCTTC.

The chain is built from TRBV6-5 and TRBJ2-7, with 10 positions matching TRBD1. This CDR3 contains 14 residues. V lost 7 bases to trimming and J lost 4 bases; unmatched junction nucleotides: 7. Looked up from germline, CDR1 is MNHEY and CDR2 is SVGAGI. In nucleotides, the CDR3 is TGTGCCAGCACTAAAGGACAGGGGGGGTACGAGCAGTACTTC. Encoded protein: CASTKGQGGYEQYF.

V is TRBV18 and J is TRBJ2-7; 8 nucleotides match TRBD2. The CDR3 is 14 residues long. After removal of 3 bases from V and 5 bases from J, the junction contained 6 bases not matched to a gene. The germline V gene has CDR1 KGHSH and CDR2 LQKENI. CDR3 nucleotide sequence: TGTGCCAGCTCACCTGAAAGAGCGGGGGACGAGCAGTACTTC. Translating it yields CASSPERAGDEQYF.

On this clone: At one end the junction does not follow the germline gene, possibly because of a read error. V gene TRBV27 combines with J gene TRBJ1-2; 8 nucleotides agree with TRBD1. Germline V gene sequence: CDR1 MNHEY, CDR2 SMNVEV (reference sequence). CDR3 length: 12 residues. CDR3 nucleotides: TGTACCAGCGGACGACAGGGGACTGGCTACACCTTC. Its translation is CTSGRQGTGYTF.

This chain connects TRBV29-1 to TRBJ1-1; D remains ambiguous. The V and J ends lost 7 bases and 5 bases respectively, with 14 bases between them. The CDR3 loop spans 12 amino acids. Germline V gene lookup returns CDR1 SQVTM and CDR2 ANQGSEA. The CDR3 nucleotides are TGCAGCGCCTCATCTGGGAGAACTGAAGCTTTCTTT. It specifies CSASSGRTEAFF.

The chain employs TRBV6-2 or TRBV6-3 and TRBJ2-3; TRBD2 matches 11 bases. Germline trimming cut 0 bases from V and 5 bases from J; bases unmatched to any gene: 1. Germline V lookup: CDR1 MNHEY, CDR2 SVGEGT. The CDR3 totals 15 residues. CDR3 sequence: CASSYSSGGGDTQYF. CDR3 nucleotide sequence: TGTGCCAGCAGTTACTCTAGCGGGGGGGGAGATACGCAGTATTTT.

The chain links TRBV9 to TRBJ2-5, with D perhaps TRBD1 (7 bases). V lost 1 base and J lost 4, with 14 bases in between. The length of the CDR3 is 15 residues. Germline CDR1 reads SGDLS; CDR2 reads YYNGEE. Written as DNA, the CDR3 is TGTGCCAGCAGCGTACAGGGGGGCGCGGGAGAGACCCAGTACTTC. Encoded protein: CASSVQGGAGETQYF.

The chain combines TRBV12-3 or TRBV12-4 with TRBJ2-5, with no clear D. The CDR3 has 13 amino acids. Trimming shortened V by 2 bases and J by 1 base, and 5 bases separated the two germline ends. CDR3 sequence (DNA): TGTGCCAGCAGTTTACAGGTCCAAGAGACCCAGTACTTC. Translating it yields CASSLQVQETQYF.

The DNA for the CDR3 is TGTGCCAGCAGTTCCGGGGACACTGGAAACACCATATATTTT. Protein sequence: CASSSGDTGNTIYF. The V gene is TRBV6-5, the J gene TRBJ1-3; D is possibly TRBD1 (6 bases). This CDR3 spans 14 amino acids. V gave up 4 bases and J gave up 2 bases, with 9 bases separating them. Per the germline V gene, CDR1 is MNHEY and CDR2 is SVGAGI.

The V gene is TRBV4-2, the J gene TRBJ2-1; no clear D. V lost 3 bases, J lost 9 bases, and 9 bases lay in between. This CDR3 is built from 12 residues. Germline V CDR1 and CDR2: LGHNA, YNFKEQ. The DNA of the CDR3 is TGTGCCAGCAGCCACAGGCCGGGTGAGCAGTTCTTC. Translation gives CASSHRPGEQFF.

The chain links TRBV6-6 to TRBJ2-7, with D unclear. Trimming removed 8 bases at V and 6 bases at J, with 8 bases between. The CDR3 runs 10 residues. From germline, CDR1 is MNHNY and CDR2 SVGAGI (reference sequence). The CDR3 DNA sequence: TGTGCCAGCGGGAATGCCGAGCAGTACTTC. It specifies CASGNAEQYF.

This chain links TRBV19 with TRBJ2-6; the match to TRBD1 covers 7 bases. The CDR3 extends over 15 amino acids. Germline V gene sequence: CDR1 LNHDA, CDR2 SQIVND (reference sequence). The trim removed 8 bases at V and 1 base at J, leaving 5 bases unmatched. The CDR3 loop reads CASGTAKSGANVLTF. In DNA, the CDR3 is TGTGCCAGTGGGACAGCAAAGTCTGGGGCCAACGTCCTGACTTTC.